This TCR beta chain came from a study of blood T cell repertoires in COVID-19. About the research overall: Samples representing acute and convalescent COVID-19 were sourced from the United States, Italy and Spain. T cells, B-cell-depleted T cells, or PBMCs provided the cDNA or gDNA that served as material.

This CDR3 comprises 11 residues. Trimming cost V 3 bases and J 7 bases; bases outside gene matches: 1. Germline V gene sequence: CDR1 DFQATT, CDR2 SNEGSKA (reference sequence). Study processing details: Quantification of nucleated cells was approximated via reference gene primer amplification. Only in-frame clones appear in the TCRdb table, and some are missing; sequencing was by immunoSEQ multiplex PCR. V, J and clone size derive from that table, while D and trimming were established from the DNA sequence. There are fewer than 200,000 clones in the sample; 92% occur only once, and more than 4.5% lies in the top ten. While infection was still active, Seattle patients were enrolled and then followed longitudinally.

The clonotype originates from a man younger than 40 with COVID-19, enrolled during active disease. Sequences were obtained from peripheral blood. The gene calls are TRBV20-1 and TRBJ1-1; 8 bases agree with TRBD1. The DNA of the CDR3 is TGCAGTGCTAGGGACAGGGTTGAAGCTTTCTTT. The encoded protein is CSARDRVEAFF.